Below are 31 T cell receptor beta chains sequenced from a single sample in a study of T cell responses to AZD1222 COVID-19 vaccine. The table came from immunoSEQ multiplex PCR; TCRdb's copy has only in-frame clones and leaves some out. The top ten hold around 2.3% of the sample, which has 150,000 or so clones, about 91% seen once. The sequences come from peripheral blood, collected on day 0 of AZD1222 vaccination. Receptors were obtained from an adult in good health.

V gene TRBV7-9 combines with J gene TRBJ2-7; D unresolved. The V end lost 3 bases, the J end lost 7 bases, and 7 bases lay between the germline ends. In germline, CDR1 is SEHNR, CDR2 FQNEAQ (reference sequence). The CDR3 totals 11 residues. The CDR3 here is CASSFSREQYF. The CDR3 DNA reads TGTGCCAGCAGCTTTTCAAGGGAGCAGTACTTC. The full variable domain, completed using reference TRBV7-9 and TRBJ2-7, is DTGVSQNPRHKITKRGQNVTFRCDPISEHNRLYWYRQTLGQGPEFLTYFQNEAQLEKSRLLSDRFSAERPKGSFSTLEIQRTEQGDSAMYLCASSFSREQYFGPGTRLTVT.

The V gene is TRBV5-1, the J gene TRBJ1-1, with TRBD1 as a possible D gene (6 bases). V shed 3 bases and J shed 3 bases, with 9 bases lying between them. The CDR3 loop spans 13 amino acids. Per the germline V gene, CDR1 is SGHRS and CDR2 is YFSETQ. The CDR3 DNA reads TGCGCCAGCAGCTCGAGGGGGGACACTGAAGCTTTCTTT. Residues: CASSSRGDTEAFF.

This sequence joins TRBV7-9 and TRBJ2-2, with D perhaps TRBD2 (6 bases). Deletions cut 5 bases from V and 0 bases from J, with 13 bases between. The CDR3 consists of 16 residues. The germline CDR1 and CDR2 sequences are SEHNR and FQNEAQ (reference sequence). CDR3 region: CASSHSGDANTGELFF. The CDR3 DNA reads TGTGCCAGCAGCCATAGCGGTGATGCGAACACCGGGGAGCTGTTTTTT.

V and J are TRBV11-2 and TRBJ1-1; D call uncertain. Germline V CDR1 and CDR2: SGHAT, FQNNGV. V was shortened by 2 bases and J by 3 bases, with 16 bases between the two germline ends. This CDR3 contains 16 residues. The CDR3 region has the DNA TGTGCCAGCAGCTTAAATCGGGGAGGGCGTTACACTGAAGCTTTCTTT. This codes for CASSLNRGGRYTEAFF.

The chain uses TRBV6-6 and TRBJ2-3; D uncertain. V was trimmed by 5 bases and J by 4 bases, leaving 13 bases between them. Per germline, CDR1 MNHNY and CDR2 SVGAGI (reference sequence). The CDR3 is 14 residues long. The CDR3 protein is CASSHPYRPDTQYF. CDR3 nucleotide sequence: TGTGCCAGCAGTCACCCCTATCGCCCAGATACGCAGTATTTT.

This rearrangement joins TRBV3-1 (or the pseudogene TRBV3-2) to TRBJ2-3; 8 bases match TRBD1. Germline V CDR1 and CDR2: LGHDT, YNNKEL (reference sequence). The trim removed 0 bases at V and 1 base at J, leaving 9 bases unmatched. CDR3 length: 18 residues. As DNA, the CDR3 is TGTGCCAGCAGCCAAGAGTTGGGACAGGCTTTGGGCACAGATACGCAGTATTTT. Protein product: CASSQELGQALGTDTQYF.

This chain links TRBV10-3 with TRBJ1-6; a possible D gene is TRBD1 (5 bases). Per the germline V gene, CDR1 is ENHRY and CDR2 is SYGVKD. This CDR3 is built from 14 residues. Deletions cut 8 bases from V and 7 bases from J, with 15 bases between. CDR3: CAIDGTGQNSPLHF. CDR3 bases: TGTGCCATCGATGGGACGGGGCAAAATTCACCCCTCCACTTT.

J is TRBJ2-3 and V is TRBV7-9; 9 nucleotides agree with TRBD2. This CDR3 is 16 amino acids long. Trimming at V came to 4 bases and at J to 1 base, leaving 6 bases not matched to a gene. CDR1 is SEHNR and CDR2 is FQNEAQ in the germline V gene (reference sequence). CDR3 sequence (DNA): TGTGCCAGCAGCTCTAGCCCTAGCGGGGGCACAGATACGCAGTATTTT. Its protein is CASSSSPSGGTDTQYF.

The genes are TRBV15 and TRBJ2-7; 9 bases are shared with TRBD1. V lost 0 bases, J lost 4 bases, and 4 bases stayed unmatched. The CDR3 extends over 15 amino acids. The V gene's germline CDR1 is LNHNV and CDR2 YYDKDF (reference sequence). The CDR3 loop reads CATSRDRGQGYEQYF. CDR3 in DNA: TGTGCCACCAGCAGAGACAGGGGACAGGGATACGAGCAGTACTTC.

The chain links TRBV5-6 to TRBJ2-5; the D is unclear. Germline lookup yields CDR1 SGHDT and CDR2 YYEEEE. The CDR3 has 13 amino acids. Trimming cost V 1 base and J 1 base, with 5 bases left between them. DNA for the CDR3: TGTGCCAGCAGCTTGCCAGGCCAAGAGACCCAGTACTTC. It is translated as CASSLPGQETQYF. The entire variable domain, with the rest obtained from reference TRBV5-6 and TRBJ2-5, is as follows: DAGVTQSPTHLIKTRGQQVTLRCSPKSGHDTVSWYQQALGQGPQFIFQYYEEEERQRGNFPDRFSGHQFPNYSSELNVNALLLGDSALYLCASSLPGQETQYFGPGTRLLVL.

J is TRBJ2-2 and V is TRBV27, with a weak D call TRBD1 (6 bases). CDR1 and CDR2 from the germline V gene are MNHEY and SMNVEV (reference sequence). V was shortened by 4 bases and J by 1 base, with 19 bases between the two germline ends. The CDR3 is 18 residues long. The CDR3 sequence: CASSSITGFRRNTGELFF. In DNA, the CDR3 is TGTGCCAGCAGTTCTATAACAGGGTTTCGGAGGAACACCGGGGAGCTGTTTTTT.

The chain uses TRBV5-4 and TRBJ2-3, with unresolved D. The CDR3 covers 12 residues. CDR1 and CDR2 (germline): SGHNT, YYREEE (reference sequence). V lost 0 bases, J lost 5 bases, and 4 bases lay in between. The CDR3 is CASSLAQDTQYF. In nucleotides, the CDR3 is TGTGCCAGCAGCTTGGCCCAAGATACGCAGTATTTT.

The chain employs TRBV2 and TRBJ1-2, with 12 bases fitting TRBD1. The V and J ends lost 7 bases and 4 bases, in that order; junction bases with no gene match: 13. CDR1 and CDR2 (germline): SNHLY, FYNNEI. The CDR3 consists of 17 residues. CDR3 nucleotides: TGTGCCAGCAAGCGGGAGTCGGGGACAGGGGGCTCCTATGGCTACACCTTC. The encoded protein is CASKRESGTGGSYGYTF. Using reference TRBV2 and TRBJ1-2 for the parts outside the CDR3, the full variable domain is EPEVTQTPSHQVTQMGQEVILRCVPISNHLYFYWYRQILGQKVEFLVSFYNNEISEKSEIFDDQFSVERPDGSNFTLKIRSTKLEDSAMYFCASKRESGTGGSYGYTFGSGTRLTVV.

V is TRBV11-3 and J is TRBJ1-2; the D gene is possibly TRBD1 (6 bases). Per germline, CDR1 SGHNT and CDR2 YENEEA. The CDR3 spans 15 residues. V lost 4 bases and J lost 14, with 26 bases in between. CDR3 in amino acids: CASSSSRQVQPRRTF. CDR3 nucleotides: TGTGCCAGCAGCTCTTCCCGACAGGTTCAACCCAGGCGGACCTTC.

In DNA, the CDR3 is TGTGCCAGCTCACCCAGGGGGTGGGGCAATCAGCCCCAGCATTTT. Protein sequence: CASSPRGWGNQPQHF. The genes are TRBV18 and TRBJ1-5, with 7 bases fitting TRBD1. Unmatched junction bases numbered 4, after V lost 3 bases and J lost 2 bases. Germline V gene lookup returns CDR1 KGHSH and CDR2 LQKENI. The CDR3 loop spans 15 amino acids.

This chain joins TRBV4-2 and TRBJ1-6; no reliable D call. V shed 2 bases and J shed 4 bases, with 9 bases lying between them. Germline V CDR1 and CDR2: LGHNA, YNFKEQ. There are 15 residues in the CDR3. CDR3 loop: CASSQRAGYNSPLHF. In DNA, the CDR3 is TGTGCCAGCAGCCAACGGGCGGGGTATAATTCACCCCTCCACTTT.

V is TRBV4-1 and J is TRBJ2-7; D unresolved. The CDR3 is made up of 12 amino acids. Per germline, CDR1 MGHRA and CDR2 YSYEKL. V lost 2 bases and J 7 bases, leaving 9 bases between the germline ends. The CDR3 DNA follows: TGCGCCAGCAGCCAATCAGTTGGAGAGCAGTACTTC. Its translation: CASSQSVGEQYF.

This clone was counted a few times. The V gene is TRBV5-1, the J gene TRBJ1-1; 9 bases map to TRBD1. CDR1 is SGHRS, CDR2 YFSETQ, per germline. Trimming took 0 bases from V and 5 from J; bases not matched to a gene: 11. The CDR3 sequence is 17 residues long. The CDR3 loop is CASSLGTIQGAETEAFF. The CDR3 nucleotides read TGCGCCAGCAGCTTGGGGACGATACAGGGGGCGGAAACTGAAGCTTTCTTT. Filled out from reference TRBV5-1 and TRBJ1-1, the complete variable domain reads KAGVTQTPRYLIKTRGQQVTLSCSPISGHRSVSWYQQTPGQGLQFLFEYFSETQRNKGNFPGRFSGRQFSNSRSEMNVSTLELGDSALYLCASSLGTIQGAETEAFFGQGTRLTVV.

CDR3 loop: CAAGRSEAFF. CDR3 nucleotides: TGTGCAGCGGGGAGGAGTGAAGCTTTCTTT. The chain joins TRBV6-5 to TRBJ1-1; D remains unclear. The CDR3 runs 10 residues. Looked up from germline, CDR1 is MNHEY and CDR2 is SVGAGI.

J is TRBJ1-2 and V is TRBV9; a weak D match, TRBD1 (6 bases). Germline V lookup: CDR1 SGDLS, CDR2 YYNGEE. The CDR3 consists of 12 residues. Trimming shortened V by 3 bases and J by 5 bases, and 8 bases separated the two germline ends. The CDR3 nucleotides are TGTGCCAGCAGCGCACAGGGATATGGCTACACCTTC. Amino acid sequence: CASSAQGYGYTF.

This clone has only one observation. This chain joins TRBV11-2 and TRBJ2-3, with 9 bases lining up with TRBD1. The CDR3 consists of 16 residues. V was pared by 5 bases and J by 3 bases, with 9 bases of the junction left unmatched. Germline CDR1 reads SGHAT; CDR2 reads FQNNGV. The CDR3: CASSPTGGTGTDTQYF. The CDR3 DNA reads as TGTGCCAGCAGCCCAACCGGTGGGACAGGGACAGATACGCAGTATTTT.

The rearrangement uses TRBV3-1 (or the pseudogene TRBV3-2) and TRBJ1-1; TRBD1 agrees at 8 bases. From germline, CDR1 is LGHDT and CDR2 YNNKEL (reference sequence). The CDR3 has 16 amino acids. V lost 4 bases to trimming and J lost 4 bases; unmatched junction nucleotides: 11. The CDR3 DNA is TGTGCCAGCAGCCGCGGACAGGGTGGGTTGACCACTGAAGCTTTCTTT. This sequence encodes CASSRGQGGLTTEAFF.

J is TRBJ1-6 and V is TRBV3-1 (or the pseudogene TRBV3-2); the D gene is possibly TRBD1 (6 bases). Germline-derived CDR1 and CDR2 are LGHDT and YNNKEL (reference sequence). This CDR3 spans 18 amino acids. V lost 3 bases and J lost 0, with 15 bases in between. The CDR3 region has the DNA TGTGCCAGCAGCCATGGGGGGCCCCGGGGCTCCTATAATTCACCCCTCCACTTT. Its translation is CASSHGGPRGSYNSPLHF.

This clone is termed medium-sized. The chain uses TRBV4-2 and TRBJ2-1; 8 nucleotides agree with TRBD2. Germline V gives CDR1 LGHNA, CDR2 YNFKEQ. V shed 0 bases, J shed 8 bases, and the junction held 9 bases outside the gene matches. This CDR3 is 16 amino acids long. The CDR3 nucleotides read TGTGCCAGCAGCCAAGATCACAGCGGGGGTGTGGATGAGCAGTTCTTC. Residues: CASSQDHSGGVDEQFF.

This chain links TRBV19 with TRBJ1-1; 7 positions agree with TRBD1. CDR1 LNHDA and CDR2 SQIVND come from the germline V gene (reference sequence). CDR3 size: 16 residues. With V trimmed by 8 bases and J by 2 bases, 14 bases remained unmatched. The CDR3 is CASGHLPGQQNTEAFF. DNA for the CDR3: TGTGCCAGTGGGCATCTCCCGGGACAGCAAAACACTGAAGCTTTCTTT.

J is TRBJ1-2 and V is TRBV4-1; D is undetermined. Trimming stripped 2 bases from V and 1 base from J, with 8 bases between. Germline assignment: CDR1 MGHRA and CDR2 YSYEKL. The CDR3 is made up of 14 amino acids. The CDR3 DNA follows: TGCGCCAGCAGCCAACCACTTATTAACTATGGCTACACCTTC. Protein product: CASSQPLINYGYTF.

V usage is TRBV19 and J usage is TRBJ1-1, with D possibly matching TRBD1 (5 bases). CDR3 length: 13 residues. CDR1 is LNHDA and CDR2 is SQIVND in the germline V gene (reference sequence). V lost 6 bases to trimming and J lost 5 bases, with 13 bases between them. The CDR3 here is CASSVGEWTEAFF. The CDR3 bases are TGTGCCAGTAGCGTGGGGGAGTGGACTGAAGCTTTCTTT.

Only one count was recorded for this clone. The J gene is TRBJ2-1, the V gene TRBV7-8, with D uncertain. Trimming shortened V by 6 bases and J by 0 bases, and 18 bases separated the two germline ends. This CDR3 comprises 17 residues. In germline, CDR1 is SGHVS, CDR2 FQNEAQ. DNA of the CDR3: TGTGCCAGCAGTTCCCGAATCGCGGCTGTCTCCTACAATGAGCAGTTCTTC. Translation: CASSSRIAAVSYNEQFF.

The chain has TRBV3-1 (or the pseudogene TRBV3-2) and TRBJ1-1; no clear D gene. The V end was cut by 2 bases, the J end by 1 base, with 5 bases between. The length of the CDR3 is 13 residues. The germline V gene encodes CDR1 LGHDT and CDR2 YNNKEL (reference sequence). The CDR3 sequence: CASSQLKNTEAFF. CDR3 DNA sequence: TGTGCCAGCAGCCAACTAAAGAACACTGAAGCTTTCTTT.

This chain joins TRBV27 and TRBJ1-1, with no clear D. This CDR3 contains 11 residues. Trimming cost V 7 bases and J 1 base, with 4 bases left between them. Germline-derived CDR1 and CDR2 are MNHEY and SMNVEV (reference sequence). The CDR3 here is CASKENTEAFF. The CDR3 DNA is TGTGCCAGCAAAGAGAACACTGAAGCTTTCTTT.

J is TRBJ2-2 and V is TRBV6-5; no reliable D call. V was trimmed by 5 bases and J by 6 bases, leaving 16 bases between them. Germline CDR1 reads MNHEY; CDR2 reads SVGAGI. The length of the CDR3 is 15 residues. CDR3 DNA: TGTGCCAGCAGTCCTCTTTCGATAAAGCCCGGGGAGCTGTTTTTT. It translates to CASSPLSIKPGELFF.